This is a list of T cell receptor beta chains from one sample in a study of T-cell reconstitution after alpha-beta-depleted transplantation in children. TCRdb passed the PCR reads through MiXCR, listing each CDR3 protein once. The repertoire has some 550,000 distinct CDR3 sequences, 23% of them found once; the top ten carry about 14%. Here the sequenced sample was PBMCs, mostly from graft donor cells, taken 360 days after TCRalphabeta/CD19-depleted stem cell transplant. All receptors come from a boy younger than two who had a stem cell transplant for acute myeloid leukemia, so the T cells may come from the graft donor. The CDR3 runs from the conserved cysteine through the conserved F or W. Fields, in order: D gene, J gene, V gene, CDR3 protein. A D gene is named only where the DNA matches it firmly.

>NA|TRBJ2-4|TRBV24-1
CATSDARDGAKNIQYF
>NA|TRBJ2-7|TRBV14
CASSQEWKRYEQYF
>NA|TRBJ2-7|TRBV6-5
CASSYSTGAPSSYEQYF
>NA|TRBJ2-2|TRBV20-1
CCARVYRTKQPQDYTGELFF
>NA|TRBJ2-5|TRBV28
CASSNGGGTETQYF
>NA|TRBJ2-2|TRBV6-1
CASSEEPLGTGELFF
>NA|TRBJ1-5|TRBV28
CASSSANQPQHF
>NA|TRBJ1-1|TRBV12-3/TRBV12-4
CASSFFFEAFF
>NA|TRBJ1-2|TRBV29-1
CSVEEGSFNYGYTF
>NA|TRBJ1-1|TRBV29-1
CSVDKGSNTEAFF
>TRBD1|TRBJ1-1|TRBV28
CASSVLWNQGAFANTEAFF
>TRBD2|TRBJ2-5|TRBV27
CASRTGGPQETQYF
>TRBD2|TRBJ2-7|TRBV12-3/TRBV12-4
CASSIAGGAYEQYF
>TRBD2|TRBJ2-1|TRBV28
CASSSGTSGAYNEQFF
>NA|TRBJ2-4|TRBV12-3/TRBV12-4
CASRGDWEEDIQYF
>NA|TRBJ2-3|TRBV6-1
CASSAGLSENTQYF
>NA|TRBJ2-5|TRBV11-2
CASSPLQTVLQETQYF